This TCR beta chain appears in the sequencing data of a study of molecular identifiers for immune sequencing clone quantification. Germline loops: CDR1 SGDLS, CDR2 YYNGEE. Deletions cut 4 bases from V and 0 bases from J, with 11 bases between. The CDR3 sequence is 14 residues long. TCRdb passed the PCR reads through MiXCR, listing each CDR3 protein once. The sample carries some 94,000 distinct CDR3 sequences, roughly 25% recorded once. This clonotype was seen at least ten times. Its antigen is not known. General study findings and limits: Naive cells had under 1% of molecules in clones above 20 RNA copies, effectors over 97%. Reports indicate spiked Jurkat TCR RNA from one cell could be found among roughly 930,000 naive cells.

The chain joins TRBV9 to TRBJ2-7; D gene ambiguous. The clonotype originates from a human donor in good health. Some libraries in this study had Jurkat cell RNA spiked in. Sequencing was done on a sample of naive CD8+ T cells from blood, with Jurkat cell RNA spiked in. Subset reported: FACS-sorted CD8+CD4-CCR7+CD45RA+ naive T cells. CDR3 amino acids: CASSLGGSSYEQYF. DNA of the CDR3: TGTGCCAGCAGCCTAGGTGGCAGCTCCTACGAGCAGTACTTC.